The rows below give T cell receptor beta chains drawn from one sample of a study of cytomegalovirus exposure and HLA in healthy donors. The assay was immunoSEQ multiplex PCR, and TCRdb's table has in-frame clones only and misses some. The sample holds nearly 200,000 clones, around four fifths seen once. Material for sequencing was PBMCs. The receptor source for this set is a woman between 50 and 59 years old in good health and CMV-seropositive. The CDR3 runs from the conserved cysteine through the conserved F or W. The order of the fields is D gene, J gene, V gene, clone size, CDR3 protein, CDR3 DNA. The D gene is left open where the match is weak. Size is omitted from some rows. Given values are once, few, many or a class for expanded clones.

D: NA; J: TRBJ2-2; V: TRBV28; size: NA; CDR3: CASSFPETGELFF; DNA: TGTGCCAGCAGTTTCCCGGAGACCGGGGAGCTGTTTTTT
D: NA; J: TRBJ2-7; V: TRBV4-1; size: NA; CDR3: CASSLSYLPTVKSSYEQYF; DNA: TGCGCCAGCAGCCTCTCCTATCTACCCACCGTGAAAAGCTCCTACGAGCAGTACTTC
D: TRBD1; J: TRBJ1-1; V: TRBV10-3; size: NA; CDR3: CAIGGQAVNTEAFF; DNA: TGTGCCATCGGTGGACAGGCGGTGAACACTGAAGCTTTCTTT
D: NA; J: TRBJ1-1; V: TRBV5-6; size: NA; CDR3: CASSLAQVDMIEITEAFF; DNA: TGTGCCAGCAGCTTGGCTCAGGTAGACATGATAGAAATCACTGAAGCTTTCTTT
D: NA; J: TRBJ2-3; V: TRBV7-2; size: NA; CDR3: CASRSLSGRSTDTQYF; DNA: TGTGCCAGCAGGTCACTTAGCGGACGTAGCACAGATACGCAGTATTTT
D: TRBD2; J: TRBJ2-7; V: TRBV19; size: NA; CDR3: CASSTQRSGRAAYEQYF; DNA: TGTGCCAGTAGTACACAGAGAAGCGGGAGGGCCGCCTACGAGCAGTACTTC
D: TRBD1; J: TRBJ1-4; V: TRBV6-1; size: few; CDR3: CASSEAWGRGLVEKLFF; DNA: TGTGCCAGCAGTGAAGCTTGGGGCAGGGGGCTAGTCGAAAAACTGTTTTTT
D: TRBD1; J: TRBJ2-7; V: TRBV27; size: NA; CDR3: CASSYRDRDTSAGYEQYF; DNA: TGTGCCAGCAGTTACCGGGACAGGGACACGTCTGCGGGCTACGAGCAGTACTTC
D: NA; J: TRBJ2-1; V: TRBV12-5; size: NA; CDR3: CASGLTGSYNEQFF; DNA: TGTGCTAGTGGTTTAACTGGCTCCTACAATGAGCAGTTCTTC
D: TRBD1; J: TRBJ1-2; V: TRBV6-5; size: NA; CDR3: CASSPGTVGYGYTF; DNA: TGTGCCAGCAGCCCCGGGACAGTGGGCTATGGCTACACCTTC
D: TRBD1; J: TRBJ2-4; V: TRBV10-3; size: NA; CDR3: CAISKGSTGRNSQYF; DNA: TGTGCCATCAGCAAGGGGTCGACAGGGAGAAACAGTCAGTACTTC
D: NA; J: TRBJ2-5; V: TRBV27; size: NA; CDR3: CASSLPTGEGETQYF; DNA: TGTGCCAGCAGTTTACCGACAGGGGAGGGGGAGACCCAGTACTTC
D: NA; J: TRBJ1-4; V: TRBV5-1; size: NA; CDR3: CASSLDGRATNEKLFF; DNA: TGCGCCAGCAGCTTGGACGGGAGGGCGACTAATGAAAAACTGTTTTTT
D: TRBD1; J: TRBJ1-4; V: TRBV27; size: NA; CDR3: CASRADRANEKLFF; DNA: TGTGCCAGCAGAGCGGACAGGGCGAATGAAAAACTGTTTTTT
D: TRBD1; J: TRBJ1-1; V: TRBV7-2; size: NA; CDR3: CASSLGGTARLLNTEAFF; DNA: TGTGCCAGCAGCTTAGGGGGGACAGCTAGACTCTTGAACACTGAAGCTTTCTTT
D: NA; J: TRBJ1-5; V: TRBV28; size: NA; CDR3: CASSLHSSSNQPQHF; DNA: TGTGCCAGCAGTTTACACAGCTCATCCAATCAGCCCCAGCATTTT
D: NA; J: TRBJ2-6; V: TRBV11-2; size: NA; CDR3: CASSPIRAGANVLTF; DNA: TGTGCCAGCAGCCCAATCAGGGCTGGGGCCAACGTCCTGACTTTC
D: TRBD2; J: TRBJ2-1; V: TRBV14; size: NA; CDR3: CASSPIAGATYNEQFF; DNA: TGTGCCAGCAGCCCTATAGCGGGGGCGACCTACAATGAGCAGTTCTTC
D: TRBD1; J: TRBJ1-1; V: TRBV4-1; size: NA; CDR3: CASSQTGMNTEAFF; DNA: TGCGCCAGCAGCCAGACAGGGATGAACACTGAAGCTTTCTTT
D: TRBD1; J: TRBJ1-4; V: TRBV19; size: once; CDR3: CASSPSWTGGEKLFF; DNA: TGTGCCAGTAGTCCCTCCTGGACAGGGGGCGAAAAACTGTTTTTT
D: TRBD1; J: TRBJ1-5; V: TRBV7-9; size: NA; CDR3: CASSETGGLQPQHF; DNA: TGTGCCAGCAGCGAGACAGGGGGCCTCCAGCCCCAGCATTTT